The present T cell receptor (beta chain) was sequenced within a study of OX40 agonist ivuxolimab in advanced cancers. Study-wide background: A mean age of approximately 58 years, range about 23 to 80, was recorded, and about 83% were male. Study-level points and caveats: Patients who responded partially at 0.1-3.0 mg/kg showed clonal expansion ranking among the lowest. Normalized T-cell clonal expansion was also low in a subset of nonresponders.

Autoimmune disease history or systemic immunosuppression disqualified patients. Some clones are missing from TCRdb's copy, which holds only in-frame ones; the method was immunoSEQ multiplex PCR. Of over 45,000 clones in the sample, 70% to 90% were seen once. This clone appeared a single time. The antigen remains undetermined. Sequencing used CD4+ or CD8+ T cells sorted from blood, obtained in a trial of the OX40 agonist ivuxolimab. The origin of this receptor is an adult with an advanced solid tumor such as melanoma, head and neck, liver or kidney cancer.

The CDR3 spells CASSYSQGPTMKQFF. The CDR3 DNA reads as TGTGCCAGCAGTTACTCGCAAGGGCCTACAATGAAGCAGTTCTTC. J is TRBJ2-1 and V is TRBV6-6; D gene unclear. The CDR3 contains 15 residues. The germline V gene has CDR1 MNHNY and CDR2 SVGAGI (reference sequence). V was shortened by 0 bases and J by 11 bases, with 17 bases between the two germline ends.